This T cell receptor beta chain came from a study of regulatory T cells in long-lasting Graves disease. Study overall: Graves' cases, newly diagnosed, had used antithyroid drugs under 3 months. Study results and limitations: Persistent disease exhibited a predilection for TRBV28, TRBJ1-2 and TRBJ2-5.

Library construction for TCR beta used iRepertoire HTBI primers and Arm-PCR of CDR3 regions. Each CDR3 protein gets one entry after TCRdb re-called the multiplex PCR reads with MiXCR. This sample yields under 450,000 distinct CDR3 sequences, of which 16% are seen a single time; 20% to 25% belongs to the top ten. This clonotype was picked up many times. Its antigen is undetermined. Described time point: newly diagnosed GD, antithyroid drugs for less than 3 months. Researchers made the TCR library from RNA that was extracted from PBMCs. Germline V gene lookup returns CDR1 SNHLY and CDR2 FYNNEI. Deletions cut 1 base from V and 2 bases from J, with 11 bases between. This CDR3 is 15 amino acids long. This sample also belongs to another study, concerning T cells in Graves' hyperthyroidism and ophthalmopathy. From that report: For Graves' hyperthyroidism to be stable, ophthalmopathy could not progress within 18 months. The authors' 13 V-J model separated ophthalmopathy from stable hyperthyroidism.

This clonotype was sampled from a woman under 30 with Graves disease. The chain carries TRBV2 and TRBJ2-5, with D possibly being TRBD1 (6 bases). The sequencing here drew on peripheral blood mononuclear cells (PBMCs), taken at new diagnosis, from a patient treated with antithyroid drugs. CDR3 in amino acids: CASSEGGTRQETQYF. The CDR3 DNA reads TGTGCCAGCAGTGAAGGAGGGACACGACAAGAGACCCAGTACTTC.